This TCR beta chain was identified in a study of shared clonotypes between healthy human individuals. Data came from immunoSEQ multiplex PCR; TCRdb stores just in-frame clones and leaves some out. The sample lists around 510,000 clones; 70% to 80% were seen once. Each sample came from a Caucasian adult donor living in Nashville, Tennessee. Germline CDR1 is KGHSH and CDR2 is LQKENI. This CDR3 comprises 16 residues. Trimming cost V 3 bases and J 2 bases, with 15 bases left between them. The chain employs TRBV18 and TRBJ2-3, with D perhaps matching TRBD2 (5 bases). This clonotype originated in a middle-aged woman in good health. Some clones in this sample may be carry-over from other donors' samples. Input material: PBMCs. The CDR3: CASSPPTSDYTDTQYF. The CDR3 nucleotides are TGTGCCAGCTCACCTCCTACTAGTGACTACACAGATACGCAGTATTTT.